This T cell receptor beta chain originates from a study of T cells after yellow fever vaccination. V gave up 5 bases and J gave up 4 bases; unmatched junction bases: 10. The CDR3 has 17 residues. In making TCR cDNA, 5'RACE template switching added a universal primer site and UMIs to it. TCRdb analysed the 5' RACE reads with MiXCR anew, one entry per CDR3 protein. The table has fewer than 450,000 distinct CDR3 sequences, under 5% seen once. The specimen comprised PBMCs, sampled 5 days after the yellow fever booster vaccination. This receptor was identified in a man between 18 and 35 years old who received the YFV17D yellow fever vaccine. The chain links TRBV12-3 or TRBV12-4 to TRBJ1-5, with 11 nucleotides matching TRBD1. The CDR3 sequence is CASSTPVGQGDNQPQHF. The CDR3 coding sequence is TGTGCCAGCAGTACCCCCGTGGGACAGGGGGATAATCAGCCCCAGCATTTT.